The T cell receptor beta chain described here comes from a study of blood T cell repertoires in COVID-19. Turning to the study itself: There were acute and convalescent COVID-19 samples, and they came from the United States, Italy and Spain. PBMCs, B-cell-depleted T cells, or T cells were the source of the cDNA or gDNA that made up the material.

Profiling relied on immunoSEQ multiplex PCR, and the TCRdb table lists in-frame clones only, not all of them. The sample gives some 96,000 clones, 70% to 90% of which show up once; under 5.5% is in the top ten. Material for sequencing was peripheral blood. The source is a human donor in a cohort sampled during active COVID-19.

CDR3 coding DNA: TGTGCCAGCAGCAATAGGGCTGGGGTTAGCGGGGTTAACCAAGAGACCCAGTACTTC. This encodes CASSNRAGVSGVNQETQYF. The chain has TRBV7-9 and TRBJ2-5; 8 bases line up with TRBD2. The junction had 17 bases not matched to a gene; V was cut back by 5 bases and J by 0 bases. This CDR3 contains 19 residues. Germline V gene lookup returns CDR1 SEHNR and CDR2 FQNEAQ (reference sequence). Full variable domain (remainder filled in from reference TRBV7-9 and TRBJ2-5): DTGVSQNPRHKITKRGQNVTFRCDPISEHNRLYWYRQTLGQGPEFLTYFQNEAQLEKSRLLSDRFSAERPKGSFSTLEIQRTEQGDSAMYLCASSNRAGVSGVNQETQYFGPGTRLLVL.